Listed here are 5 T cell receptor beta chains from one sample, sequenced in a study of blood T cell repertoires in COVID-19. TCRdb's copy holds only in-frame clones and misses some; the assay was immunoSEQ multiplex PCR. The table has 45,000 or so clones, 86% seen once; the top ten hold roughly 2%. The sequenced sample was peripheral blood. The source is a woman aged 60-70 years with acute or convalescent COVID-19.

This chain links TRBV3-1 (or the pseudogene TRBV3-2) with TRBJ2-2, with D possibly being TRBD1 (5 bases). The V gene's germline CDR1 is LGHDT and CDR2 YNNKEL (reference sequence). The CDR3 is made up of 15 amino acids. V was cut by 1 base and J by 9 bases, with 15 bases left in between. The CDR3 bases are TGTGCCAGCAGCCAAGCCCAGGGATACGGCCGGGAGCTGTTTTTT. Its translation is CASSQAQGYGRELFF.

The rearrangement uses TRBV9 and TRBJ2-3, with D possibly matching TRBD2 (6 bases). This CDR3 contains 15 residues. Trimming took 0 bases from V and 3 from J, leaving 11 bases between them. The germline gives CDR1 SGDLS, CDR2 YYNGEE. CDR3 sequence reads: CASSVVAVITDTQYF. The CDR3 region has the DNA TGTGCCAGCAGCGTAGTAGCGGTAATTACAGATACGCAGTATTTT.

The V call is TRBV1, the J call TRBJ1-1. TRBV1 is marked as a pseudogene. The CDR3 sequence is 15 residues long. DNA for the CDR3: TGCACCAGCAGCCCAGACACCGGGGTCAACACTGAAGCTTTCTTT. Encoded protein: CTSSPDTGVNTEAFF.

This rearrangement joins TRBV6-5 to TRBJ1-2, with 7 bases identical to TRBD1. Trimming at V came to 5 bases and at J to 5 bases, leaving 5 bases not matched to a gene. CDR1 and CDR2 from the germline V gene are MNHEY and SVGAGI. CDR3 length: 13 amino acids. CDR3 in DNA: TGTGCCAGCAGTCAACAGGGGAGGTATGGCTACACCTTC. Its translation is CASSQQGRYGYTF.

The V and J genes are TRBV5-1 and TRBJ2-1; a possible D gene is TRBD2 (7 bases). This CDR3 comprises 18 residues. Germline V gene sequence: CDR1 SGHRS, CDR2 YFSETQ. Between the trimmed V and J ends, which lost 1 base and 3 bases, there was a span of 20 bases. This chain's CDR3 is CASSLMAGASLNYNEQFF. Written as DNA, the CDR3 is TGCGCCAGCAGCTTGATGGCGGGGGCCTCACTCAACTACAATGAGCAGTTCTTC.